A single sample gave rise to the 7 T cell receptor beta chains below, sequenced in a study of blood T cells in healthy people across ages. Next came a second PCR, run for about 7 to 12 cycles, which used a sample-barcoded 5' primer along with a J-beta primer mix. TCRdb re-derived calls from the 5' RACE reads in MiXCR, one entry per CDR3 protein. The data contain over 1,500,000 distinct CDR3 sequences, about 49% of them seen just once; the ten biggest clones take up around 2.1%. Sequencing was carried out using blood. These receptors were collected from a woman in her thirties or forties in good health.

The rearrangement uses TRBV28 and TRBJ1-6; D may be TRBD1 (5 bases). The CDR3 has 13 amino acids. Germline lookup yields CDR1 MDHEN and CDR2 SYDVKM. The V gene lost 9 bases and the J gene lost 8 bases, with 14 bases spanning the gap. This CDR3 reads CARGGQGHSPLHF. CDR3 nucleotides: TGTGCCAGAGGAGGTCAGGGTCATTCACCCCTCCACTTT.

This chain joins TRBV2 and TRBJ2-7, with TRBD2 matching 9 bases. The J segment lost 2 bases and the V segment lost 8 bases, leaving 4 bases of the junction unmatched. This CDR3 spans 13 amino acids. Germline loops: CDR1 SNHLY, CDR2 FYNNEI. The CDR3 DNA follows: TGTGCCAGCTTAGCGGGGGTCGCCTACGAGCAGTACTTC. This translates into CASLAGVAYEQYF.

The V call is TRBV7-2, the J call TRBJ2-5; D uncertain. The CDR3 extends over 12 amino acids. Looked up from germline, CDR1 is SGHTA and CDR2 is FQGNSA. Trimming cost V 6 bases and J 5 bases, with 10 bases left between them. CDR3 amino acids: CASRTPGETQYF. The CDR3 DNA follows: TGTGCCAGCAGGACTCCTGGGGAGACCCAGTACTTC.

This clonotype was seen a few times. The CDR3 is CASSYSSVTTDTQYF. The DNA of the CDR3 is TGTGCCAGCAGTTACTCCTCGGTGACCACAGATACGCAGTATTTT. This sequence joins TRBV6-5 and TRBJ2-3; D call uncertain. CDR3 size: 15 residues. CDR1 and CDR2 (germline): MNHEY, SVGAGI. V lost 0 bases and J lost 2, with 9 bases in between.

This clonotype was found a few times. The J gene is TRBJ1-4, the V gene TRBV4-3; no clear D gene. The V end lost 0 bases, the J end lost 3 bases, and 11 bases lay between the germline ends. Germline CDR1 and CDR2: LGHNA and YSLEER. The CDR3 sequence is 16 residues long. CDR3 region: CASSQDFRVPNEKLFF. The CDR3 DNA is TGCGCCAGCAGCCAAGATTTCCGGGTCCCTAATGAAAAACTGTTTTTT.

The V gene is TRBV3-1, the J gene TRBJ2-7; 8 bases are a match to TRBD1. Trimming took 5 bases from V and 5 from J; bases not matched to a gene: 5. The CDR3 extends over 13 amino acids. Per germline, CDR1 LGHDT and CDR2 YNNKEL (reference sequence). The DNA for the CDR3 is TGTGCCAGCAGCATACAGGGGGGCAACGAGCAGTACTTC. Translating it yields CASSIQGGNEQYF.

V gene TRBV28 combines with J gene TRBJ1-6; 7 nucleotides match TRBD1. V trimming: 5 bases; J trimming: 5 bases; junction bases outside the gene matches: 9. The CDR3 length is 16 residues. Germline CDR1 and CDR2: MDHEN and SYDVKM. CDR3 protein: CASSLRQGLHNSPLHF. The CDR3 nucleotides read TGTGCCAGCAGTCTTCGACAGGGACTACATAATTCACCCCTCCACTTT.